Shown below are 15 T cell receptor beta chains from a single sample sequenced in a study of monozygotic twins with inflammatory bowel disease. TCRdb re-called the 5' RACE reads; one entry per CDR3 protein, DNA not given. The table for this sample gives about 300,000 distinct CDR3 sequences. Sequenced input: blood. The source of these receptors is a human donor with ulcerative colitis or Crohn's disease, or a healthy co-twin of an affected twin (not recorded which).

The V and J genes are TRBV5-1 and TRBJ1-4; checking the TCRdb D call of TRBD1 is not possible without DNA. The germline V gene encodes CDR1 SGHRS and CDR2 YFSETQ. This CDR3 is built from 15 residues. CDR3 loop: CASSLGQRSNEKLFF.

CDR3 amino acids: CASSRPGESKQFF. The chain recombines TRBV12-3 or TRBV12-4 with TRBJ2-1; with no DNA, the TCRdb D assignment of TRBD1 cannot be verified. The CDR3 loop spans 13 amino acids.

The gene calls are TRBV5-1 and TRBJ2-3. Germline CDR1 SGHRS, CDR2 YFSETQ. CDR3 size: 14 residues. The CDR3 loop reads CASSLGSYGDTQYF. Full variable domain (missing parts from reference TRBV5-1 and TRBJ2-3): KAGVTQTPRYLIKTRGQQVTLSCSPISGHRSVSWYQQTPGQGLQFLFEYFSETQRNKGNFPGRFSGRQFSNSRSEMNVSTLELGDSALYLCASSLGSYGDTQYFGPGTRLTVL.

The CDR3 protein is CASRRESGSPLHF. This rearrangement joins TRBV19 to TRBJ1-6. The germline gives CDR1 LNHDA, CDR2 SQIVND (reference sequence). CDR3 length equals 13 residues. The full variable domain, in which reference TRBV19 and TRBJ1-6 provide the parts outside the CDR3, is DGGITQSPKYLFRKEGQNVTLSCEQNLNHDAMYWYRQDPGQGLRLIYYSQIVNDFQKGDIAEGYSVSREKKESFPLTVTSAQKNPTAFYLCASRRESGSPLHFGNGTRLTVT.

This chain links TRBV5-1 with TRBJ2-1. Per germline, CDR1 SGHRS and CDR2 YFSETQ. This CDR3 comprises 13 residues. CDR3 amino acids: CASSLIQTDEQFF. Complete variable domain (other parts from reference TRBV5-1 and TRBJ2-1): KAGVTQTPRYLIKTRGQQVTLSCSPISGHRSVSWYQQTPGQGLQFLFEYFSETQRNKGNFPGRFSGRQFSNSRSEMNVSTLELGDSALYLCASSLIQTDEQFFGPGTRLTVL.

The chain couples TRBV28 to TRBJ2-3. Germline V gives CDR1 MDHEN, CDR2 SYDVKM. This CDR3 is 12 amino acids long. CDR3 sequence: CASSLFTDTQYF.

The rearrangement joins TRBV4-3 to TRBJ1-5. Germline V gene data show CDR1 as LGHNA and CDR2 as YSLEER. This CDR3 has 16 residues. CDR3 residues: CASSPSVGIKNQPQHF.

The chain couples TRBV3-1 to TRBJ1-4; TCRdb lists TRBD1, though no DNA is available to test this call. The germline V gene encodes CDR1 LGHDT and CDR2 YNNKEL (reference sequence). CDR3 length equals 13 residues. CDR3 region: CASSQLGREKLFF.

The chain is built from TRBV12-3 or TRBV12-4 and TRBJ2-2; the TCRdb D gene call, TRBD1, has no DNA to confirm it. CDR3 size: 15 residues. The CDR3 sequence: CASSPPIPGTGELFF.

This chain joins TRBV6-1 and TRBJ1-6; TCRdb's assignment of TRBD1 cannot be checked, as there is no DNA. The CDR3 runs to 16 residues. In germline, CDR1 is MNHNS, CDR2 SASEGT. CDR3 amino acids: CASSLKGGSFNSPLHF.

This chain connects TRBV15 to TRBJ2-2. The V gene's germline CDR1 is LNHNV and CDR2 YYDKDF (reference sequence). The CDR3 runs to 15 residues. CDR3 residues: CATSRGEMNTGELFF.

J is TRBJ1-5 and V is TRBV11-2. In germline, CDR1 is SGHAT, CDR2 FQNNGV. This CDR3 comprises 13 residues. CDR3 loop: CASSQTGYQPQHF.

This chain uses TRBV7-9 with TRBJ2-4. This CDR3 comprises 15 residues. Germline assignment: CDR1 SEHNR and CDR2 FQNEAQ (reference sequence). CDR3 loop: CASSFSGRAKNIQYF. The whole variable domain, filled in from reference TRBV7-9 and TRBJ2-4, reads DTGVSQNPRHKITKRGQNVTFRCDPISEHNRLYWYRQTLGQGPEFLTYFQNEAQLEKSRLLSDRFSAERPKGSFSTLEIQRTEQGDSAMYLCASSFSGRAKNIQYFGAGTRLSVL.

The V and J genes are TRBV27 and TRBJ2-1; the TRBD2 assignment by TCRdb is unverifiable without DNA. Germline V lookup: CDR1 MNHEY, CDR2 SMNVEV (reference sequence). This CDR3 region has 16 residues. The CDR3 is CASSFSTSGRDSEQFF.

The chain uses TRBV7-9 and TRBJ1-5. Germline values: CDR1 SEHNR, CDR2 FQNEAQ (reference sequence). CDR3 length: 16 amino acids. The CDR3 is CASSFGRGGGNQPQHF. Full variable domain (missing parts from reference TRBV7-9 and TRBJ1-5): DTGVSQNPRHKITKRGQNVTFRCDPISEHNRLYWYRQTLGQGPEFLTYFQNEAQLEKSRLLSDRFSAERPKGSFSTLEIQRTEQGDSAMYLCASSFGRGGGNQPQHFGDGTRLSIL.